Sequencing of this TCR beta chain was carried out in a study of T-cell reconstitution after alpha-beta-depleted transplantation in children. Unique molecular identifiers were incorporated into the prepared TCRbeta library. Each CDR3 protein is one row after TCRdb ran MiXCR on the PCR reads. Among 170,000 or so distinct CDR3 sequences, around 7% were seen once, and the ten largest hold approximately 2.9%. Germline V gene data show CDR1 as KGHSY and CDR2 as FQNENV. Trimming took 0 bases from V and 6 from J; bases not matched to a gene: 9. The CDR3 is 16 residues long. This clonotype has a count of ten or more.

The specimen was PBMCs from the stem cell graft donor, collected from the stem cell graft. This rearrangement joins TRBV16 to TRBJ2-7, with TRBD1 matching 9 bases. This TCR came from a human donor who donated a stem cell graft to a child with Wiskott-Aldrich syndrome. The CDR3 DNA reads as TGTGCCAGCAGCCAATCTGGGGGGACAGGGCTTACCGAGCAGTACTTC. Translation gives CASSQSGGTGLTEQYF.